This T cell receptor beta chain originates from a study of T cell repertoires in cytomegalovirus infection (dated by TCRdb to 2018 to 2020). Study-level background: Donor HLA type was relevant to the analysis, as public TCR beta signatures indicated carriage of CMV infection together with the matching HLA type.

What the work shows at the level of the full study, not this receptor alone: Carriers of CMV infection plus the relevant HLA type were discriminated by the cumulative frequency of public TCR beta family members in the study cohort and in an independent approximately 340-donor cohort. The ex vivo response was dominated by HLA-C-restricted CMV-specific TCR beta clonotypes, which also provided the single most frequent clonotype in two of eight donors.

The CDR3 runs 15 residues from the cysteine to the phenylalanine. The read is trimmed to its CDR3 DNA, 45 bases read in frame from base 1. Taken from the germline V gene, the CDR1 and CDR2 loops are MNHEY and SVGAGI. V ends up 10 bases short and J 4 bases short, with an unmatched junction base count of 15. Points on this clonotype: Its antigen is unknown. No base qualities exist here, and no much larger clone lies one base off it.

The reads were generated on an Illumina HiSeq 1500. The public reads were reprocessed in TCRdb via fastp at Q25 and MiXCR, keeping in-frame beta chains. One record per CDR3 amino acid sequence lists the most common genes and DNA. The sample has 510,000 or so distinct CDR3 sequences on record, 26% of them singletons. The ten largest make up roughly 13% of the sample. The source material was PBMCs. The chain was built from TRBV6-5 and TRBJ1-1; 7 bases in the junction line up with TRBD1. The sequence came from a human donor in good health (CMV status not recorded). Some clones in this sample may be carry-over from other donors' samples. The CDR3 region: CATKFRQGLSTEAFF. The DNA sequence is as follows: TGTGCCACCAAATTTCGACAGGGTTTATCCACTGAAGCTTTCTTT.